The clone carrying this T cell receptor (beta chain) was found a few times. Its cognate antigen is unknown. The source of the sample is a study of T cells after yellow fever vaccination. TCRdb analysed the 5' RACE reads with MiXCR anew, one entry per CDR3 protein. The sample includes 620,000 or so distinct CDR3 sequences, more than 9% of them seen just once. Study-wide results and limits: Post-booster repertoires contained most primary-vaccination clones again (almost 97% CD4, over 70% CD8).

The material sequenced was PBMCs, taken on the day of the yellow fever booster vaccination. The origin of this receptor is a man under 40 who received the YFV17D yellow fever vaccine.

DNA for the CDR3: TGCGCCAGCAGCCCGAACTATCTGGAGATTCCCAATGAGCAGTTCTTC. It yields the protein CASSPNYLEIPNEQFF. The chain carries TRBV5-1 and TRBJ2-1; D is ambiguous. Germline V gene lookup returns CDR1 SGHRS and CDR2 YFSETQ. The CDR3 runs 16 residues. The V end was cut by 4 bases, the J end by 6 bases, with 20 bases between. Looking up the rest from reference TRBV5-1 and TRBJ2-1 gives the full variable domain: KAGVTQTPRYLIKTRGQQVTLSCSPISGHRSVSWYQQTPGQGLQFLFEYFSETQRNKGNFPGRFSGRQFSNSRSEMNVSTLELGDSALYLCASSPNYLEIPNEQFFGPGTRLTVL.